This record concerns one T cell receptor beta chain sequence. Its antigen remains unknown. This sample was taken from a study of T-cell reconstitution after alpha-beta-depleted transplantation in children. CDR1 and CDR2 from the germline V gene are SGHRS and YFSETQ. V lost 7 bases, J lost 2 bases, and 9 bases stayed unmatched. This CDR3 has 15 amino acids. It was with unique molecular identifiers that the TCRbeta library was prepared. MiXCR was run by TCRdb on the PCR reads, yielding one entry per CDR3 protein. The sample holds about 980,000 distinct CDR3 sequences; less than 30% are singletons and the top ten take around 30%. Study results and caveats: As was reported, about two months after transplant, alpha-beta T cells came from several hundred expanded graft clones.

This sequence was found in a boy under two years old who had a stem cell transplant for SCID, so the T cells may come from the graft donor. This chain links TRBV5-1 with TRBJ2-5; 9 nucleotides line up with TRBD1. The sample consisted of PBMCs, mostly from graft donor cells, taken 360 days after TCRalphabeta/CD19-depleted stem cell transplant. The DNA for the CDR3 is TGCGCCAGCGCATTGGGGGACAGGGTTCAAGAGACCCAGTACTTC. Residues: CASALGDRVQETQYF. Variable domain in full (rest from reference TRBV5-1 and TRBJ2-5): KAGVTQTPRYLIKTRGQQVTLSCSPISGHRSVSWYQQTPGQGLQFLFEYFSETQRNKGNFPGRFSGRQFSNSRSEMNVSTLELGDSALYLCASALGDRVQETQYFGPGTRLLVL.